This T cell receptor beta chain comes out of a study of cytomegalovirus exposure and HLA in healthy donors. Points from the study as a whole: The authors listed some 160 TCR beta chains as cytomegalovirus-associated. According to a subsequent analysis, TCR clusters identified in the first cohort showed a tendency to co-occur across the 120 validation repertoires.

Regarding this clone: What it binds is not known.

CDR1 and CDR2 from the germline V gene are MNHNS and SASEGT. This CDR3 spans 14 amino acids. V lost 1 base, J lost 8 bases, and 6 bases stayed unmatched. Libraries were prepared by immunoSEQ multiplex PCR; TCRdb keeps only in-frame clonotypes and omits some of them. The top ten hold approximately 0.88% of the sample, which has about 280,000 clones, roughly 90% seen once. Among the 120 subjects of the validation cohort, separate from the approximately 670-subject first cohort, were the donors. This TCR came from a woman aged 18-30 years in good health and CMV-seronegative. The J gene is TRBJ1-2, the V gene TRBV6-1, with 8 positions matching TRBD1. Sample: PBMCs. The CDR3: CASSEVAGTGGYTF. The CDR3 DNA reads TGTGCCAGCAGTGAAGTAGCCGGGACAGGAGGCTACACCTTC.